This T cell receptor (beta chain) was sequenced during a study of cytomegalovirus exposure and HLA in healthy donors. The CDR3 length is 13 residues. CDR1 SGHDT and CDR2 YYEEEE come from the germline V gene. PCR primers comprised 60 Vbeta and 13 Jbeta primers. Assay used: immunoSEQ multiplex PCR; TCRdb lists only in-frame clones, some missing. The sample yields more than 85,000 clones, over 65% seen once. The TCR originated in a man aged 30 to 45 in good health and CMV-seropositive. Sample: PBMCs. The gene calls are TRBV5-6 and TRBJ2-5; no clear D. TRBJ2-7 matches the DNA end more closely, so the J call is doubtful. CDR3 coding DNA: TGTGCCAGCAGCCCCGGTCTTTCCTACGAGCAGTACTTC. Translation gives CASSPGLSYEQYF.